This is a list of T cell receptor beta chains from one sample in a study of blood T cell repertoires in COVID-19. The table came from immunoSEQ multiplex PCR; TCRdb's copy has only in-frame clones and leaves some out. This sample has 40,000 or so clones, with more than 75% found just once. The specimen sequenced was peripheral blood. The receptor source for this set is a human donor in a cohort sampled during active COVID-19. The CDR3 runs from the conserved cysteine through the conserved F or W. Only some rows state a clone size, as once, few, many or a class for expanded clones.

size,V,CDR3
NA,TRBV7-9,CASSRGGGLAGNEQFF
NA,TRBV6-1,CASSERGNYGYTF
once,TRBV19,CASSTQQGASGELFF
NA,TRBV5-4,CASSISGGAYEQYF
NA,TRBV5-1,CASSLAGVPNYGYTF
NA,TRBV3-1/TRBV3-2,CASSQAPRDGYTF
NA,TRBV7-3,CASSSRGLAGNSRETQYF
NA,TRBV5-6,CASSYLGQLGNQPQHF
NA,TRBV2,CASSEQGHRNYGYTF
NA,TRBV4-1,CASSLSPFGYNEQFF
NA,TRBV13,CASSSLAGGLTQYF
NA,TRBV11-1,CASSKERVSNEQYF